This TCR beta chain stems from a study of beta chain features in type 1 diabetes. As to this clone: Its antigen is undetermined.

The entirety of the isolated RNA underwent reverse transcription, so expressed TCRB transcripts were sequenced. Assay: immunoSEQ multiplex PCR; the TCRdb copy retains only in-frame clones and omits some. The sample contains around 130,000 clones, about 10% of which appear only once. Study outcomes and limitations: In every one of the four CD4+ subsets, TCRB CDR3s were moderately but significantly shorter in Type 1 diabetes patients. The question left open here concerned HLA type influencing TCRB rearrangement.

Trimming removed 3 bases at V and 5 bases at J, with 11 bases between. From germline, CDR1 is SGHRS and CDR2 YFSETQ. The CDR3 spans 13 residues. J is TRBJ2-5 and V is TRBV5-1; D perhaps matches TRBD2 (6 bases). The sample taken for sequencing was central memory CD4+ T cells from blood. This clonotype was sampled from a man aged 25-40 years with type 1 diabetes. The CDR3 DNA sequence: TGCGCCAGCAGCTCTTCTCGGGGGGAGACCCAGTACTTC. This translates into CASSSSRGETQYF.